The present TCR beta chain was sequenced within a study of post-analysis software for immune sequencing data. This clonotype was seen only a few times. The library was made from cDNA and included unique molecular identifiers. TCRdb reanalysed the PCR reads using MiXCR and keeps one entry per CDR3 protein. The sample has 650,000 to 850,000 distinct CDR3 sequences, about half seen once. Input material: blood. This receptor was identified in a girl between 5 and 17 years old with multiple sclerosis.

CDR3 region: CAISETGLAGGPTDTQYF. The CDR3 DNA reads as TGTGCCATCAGTGAGACGGGACTAGCGGGAGGACCCACAGATACGCAGTATTTT. V usage is TRBV10-3 and J usage is TRBJ2-3; 15 bases align to TRBD2. With 2 bases clipped from V and 2 bases from J, the junction kept 5 bases outside the gene matches. The CDR3 spans 18 residues. In germline, CDR1 is ENHRY, CDR2 SYGVKD.